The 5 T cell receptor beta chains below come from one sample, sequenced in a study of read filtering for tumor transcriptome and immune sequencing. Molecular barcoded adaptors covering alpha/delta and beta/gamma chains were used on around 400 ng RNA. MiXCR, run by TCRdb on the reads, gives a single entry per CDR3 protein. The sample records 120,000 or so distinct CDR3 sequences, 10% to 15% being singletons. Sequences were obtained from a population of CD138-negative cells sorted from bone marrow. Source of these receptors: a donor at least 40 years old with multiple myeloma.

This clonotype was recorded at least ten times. In DNA, the CDR3 is TGCAGTGCTAGAGACTCTAGCGGGAGTAACTTCTACGAGCAGTACTTC. This encodes CSARDSSGSNFYEQYF. V gene TRBV20-1 combines with J gene TRBJ2-7, with 10 bases matching TRBD2. This CDR3 region has 16 residues. CDR1 and CDR2 (germline): DFQATT, SNEGSKA (reference sequence). The junction had 8 bases not matched to a gene; V was cut back by 0 bases and J by 3 bases.

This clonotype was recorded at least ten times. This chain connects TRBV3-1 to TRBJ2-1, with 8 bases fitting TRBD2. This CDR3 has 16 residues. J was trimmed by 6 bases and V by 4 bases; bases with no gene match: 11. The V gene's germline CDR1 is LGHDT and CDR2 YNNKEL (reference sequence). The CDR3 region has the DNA TGTGCCAGCAGCCCCGATGTATTAAGCGGGGGCAATGAGCAGTTCTTC. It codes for CASSPDVLSGGNEQFF.

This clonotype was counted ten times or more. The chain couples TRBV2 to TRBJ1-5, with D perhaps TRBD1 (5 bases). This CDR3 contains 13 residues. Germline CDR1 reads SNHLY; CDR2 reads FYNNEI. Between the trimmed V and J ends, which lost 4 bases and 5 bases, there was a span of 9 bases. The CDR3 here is CASSAGSDQPQHF. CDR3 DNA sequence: TGTGCCAGCAGTGCAGGGTCAGATCAGCCCCAGCATTTT.

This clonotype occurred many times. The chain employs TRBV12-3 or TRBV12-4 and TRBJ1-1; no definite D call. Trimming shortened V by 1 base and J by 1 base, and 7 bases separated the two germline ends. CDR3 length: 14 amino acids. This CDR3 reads CASSLGSENTEAFF. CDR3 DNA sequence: TGTGCCAGCAGTTTAGGGTCTGAGAACACTGAAGCTTTCTTT.

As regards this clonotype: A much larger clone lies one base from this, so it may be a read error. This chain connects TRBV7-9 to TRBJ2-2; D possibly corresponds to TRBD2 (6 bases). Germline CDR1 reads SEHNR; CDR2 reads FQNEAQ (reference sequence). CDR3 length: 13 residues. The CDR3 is CASVGERGGELLF. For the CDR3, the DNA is TGTGCCAGCGTAGGGGAGCGCGGCGGGGAGCTGCTTTTT.